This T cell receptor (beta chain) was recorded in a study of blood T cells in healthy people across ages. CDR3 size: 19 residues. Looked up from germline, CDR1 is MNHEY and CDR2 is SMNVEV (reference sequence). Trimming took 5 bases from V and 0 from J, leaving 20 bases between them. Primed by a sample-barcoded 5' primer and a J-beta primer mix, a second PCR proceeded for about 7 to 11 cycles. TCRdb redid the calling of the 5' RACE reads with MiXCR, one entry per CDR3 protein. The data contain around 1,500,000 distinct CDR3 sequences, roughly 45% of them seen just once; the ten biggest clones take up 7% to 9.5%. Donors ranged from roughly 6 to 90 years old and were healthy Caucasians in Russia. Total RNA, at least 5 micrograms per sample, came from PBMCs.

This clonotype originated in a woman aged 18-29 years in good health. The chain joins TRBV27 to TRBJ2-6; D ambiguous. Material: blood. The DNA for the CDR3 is TGTGCCAGCAGTACGAACCAGTGGATCCCCTACTCTGGGGCCAACGTCCTGACTTTC. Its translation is CASSTNQWIPYSGANVLTF.